Below, 23 T cell receptor beta chains from the same sample are listed, as sequenced in a study of blood T cell repertoires in COVID-19. Some clones are missing from TCRdb's copy, which holds only in-frame ones; the method was immunoSEQ multiplex PCR. The table records around 200,000 clones, around 86% of them present only once. Sequenced: PBMCs or T cells enriched from blood (not recorded which). The origin of the receptors is a man aged 40-49 years with acute COVID-19.

The chain carries TRBV18 and TRBJ2-1; TRBD2 agrees at 8 bases. The CDR3 spans 14 residues. CDR1 is KGHSH, CDR2 LQKENI, per germline. After removal of 6 bases from V and 7 bases from J, the junction contained 8 bases not matched to a gene. CDR3 residues: CASSGSGSENEQFF. CDR3 bases: TGTGCCAGCTCGGGGAGCGGGAGTGAGAATGAGCAGTTCTTC.

The chain links TRBV11-2 to TRBJ1-2, with D tentatively TRBD1 (5 bases). V dropped 3 bases and J dropped 6 bases, with 14 bases sitting between them. CDR1 is SGHAT, CDR2 FQNNGV, per germline. The CDR3 consists of 14 residues. In DNA form, the CDR3 reads TGTGCCAGCAGCTTCTCTGGGGCAGTCGATGGCTACACCTTC. Translation gives CASSFSGAVDGYTF. Variable domain in full (rest from reference TRBV11-2 and TRBJ1-2): EAGVAQSPRYKIIEKRQSVAFWCNPISGHATLYWYQQILGQGPKLLIQFQNNGVVDDSQLPKDRFSAERLKGVDSTLKIQPAKLEDSAVYLCASSFSGAVDGYTFGSGTRLTVV.

This rearrangement joins TRBV27 to TRBJ2-5; D remains ambiguous. V shed 3 bases and J shed 4 bases, with 15 bases lying between them. The length of the CDR3 is 15 residues. Germline V gene data show CDR1 as MNHEY and CDR2 as SMNVEV (reference sequence). The CDR3 DNA sequence: TGTGCCAGCAGTTTGGTCCCACTCAACTTAGAGACCCAGTACTTC. As protein: CASSLVPLNLETQYF.

The chain uses TRBV19 and TRBJ2-1; maybe TRBD1 (5 bases). The CDR3 has 17 residues. Germline loops: CDR1 LNHDA, CDR2 SQIVND (reference sequence). V lost 1 base, J lost 0 bases, and 13 bases lay in between. The CDR3 reads CASSIGRTFSSYNEQFF. The CDR3 DNA is TGTGCCAGTAGTATAGGGCGGACATTTAGCTCCTACAATGAGCAGTTCTTC. The whole variable domain, remainder taken from reference TRBV19 and TRBJ2-1, is DGGITQSPKYLFRKEGQNVTLSCEQNLNHDAMYWYRQDPGQGLRLIYYSQIVNDFQKGDIAEGYSVSREKKESFPLTVTSAQKNPTAFYLCASSIGRTFSSYNEQFFGPGTRLTVL.

The chain couples TRBV5-1 to TRBJ1-1; D is uncertain. Germline CDR1 and CDR2: SGHRS and YFSETQ. The CDR3 spans 15 residues. Trimming left V 2 bases short and J 1 base short, with 12 bases between. As DNA, the CDR3 is TGCGCCAGCAGCTTACCGGGTCTGCGGAACACTGAAGCTTTCTTT. It is translated as CASSLPGLRNTEAFF.

The V gene is TRBV6-1, the J gene TRBJ2-7; no definite D call. Germline lookup yields CDR1 MNHNS and CDR2 SASEGT. This CDR3 is built from 17 residues. V lost 1 base and J 3 bases, leaving 19 bases between the germline ends. CDR3 protein: CASSEGRGRSSYYEQYF. CDR3 bases: TGTGCCAGCAGTGAAGGGAGAGGCAGATCCTCCTACTACGAGCAGTACTTC.

This clone was found once. The chain uses TRBV19 and TRBJ2-5; D is unclear. The CDR3 is 12 amino acids. Germline assignment: CDR1 LNHDA and CDR2 SQIVND (reference sequence). V was trimmed by 9 bases and J by 2 bases, leaving 10 bases between them. CDR3 DNA: TGTGCCAGCCATGGCGGACAAGAGACCCAGTACTTC. As protein: CASHGGQETQYF. The entire variable domain, with the rest obtained from reference TRBV19 and TRBJ2-5, is as follows: DGGITQSPKYLFRKEGQNVTLSCEQNLNHDAMYWYRQDPGQGLRLIYYSQIVNDFQKGDIAEGYSVSREKKESFPLTVTSAQKNPTAFYLCASHGGQETQYFGPGTRLLVL.

The chain employs TRBV3-1 (or the pseudogene TRBV3-2) and TRBJ1-1; D gene unclear. V gave up 3 bases and J gave up 4 bases, with 9 bases separating them. The length of the CDR3 is 13 residues. Per the germline V gene, CDR1 is LGHDT and CDR2 is YNNKEL (reference sequence). This CDR3 reads CASSQRYGTEAFF. For the CDR3, the DNA is TGTGCCAGCAGCCAGAGGTACGGCACTGAAGCTTTCTTT.

The rearrangement joins TRBV6-7 to TRBJ2-5; D perhaps matches TRBD2 (6 bases). TRBV6-7 is an ORF; its function is uncertain. The CDR3 has 17 residues. Trimming removed 8 bases at V and 2 bases at J, with 24 bases between. For the CDR3, the DNA is TGTGCCAGCGATGATAGACTAGGCCCTTCGCTTCAAGAGACCCAGTACTTC. Translating gives CASDDRLGPSLQETQYF.

The rearrangement joins TRBV6-2 or TRBV6-3 to TRBJ1-2, with TRBD1 matching 7 bases. Losses at the gene ends were 5 bases for V and 7 bases for J; bases not matched to a gene: 4. The CDR3 contains 12 residues. The germline V gene has CDR1 MNHEY and CDR2 SVGEGT. The CDR3 DNA is TGTGCCAGCAGTCGATACAGGGGTGGCTACACCTTC. This codes for CASSRYRGGYTF.

The chain employs TRBV6-5 and TRBJ2-5; no reliable D call. Trimming left V 8 bases short and J 5 bases short, with 12 bases between. Germline-derived CDR1 and CDR2 are MNHEY and SVGAGI. The CDR3 is made up of 12 amino acids. In DNA form, the CDR3 reads TGTGCCAGCCCCTCTAGTGGGGAGACCCAGTACTTC. Amino acid sequence: CASPSSGETQYF.

The chain links TRBV7-9 to TRBJ2-3; perhaps TRBD1 as D (6 bases). Trimming pared 6 bases from V and 2 bases from J, leaving 9 bases between. The CDR3 runs 13 residues. Germline loops: CDR1 SEHNR, CDR2 FQNEAQ (reference sequence). The CDR3 DNA reads TGTGCCAGCAGAGGACAGAACACAGATACGCAGTATTTT. It translates to CASRGQNTDTQYF.

The rearrangement joins TRBV6-5 to TRBJ1-1; D might be TRBD1 (5 bases). The germline V gene has CDR1 MNHEY and CDR2 SVGAGI. This CDR3 region has 13 residues. V gave up 8 bases and J gave up 4 bases, with 14 bases separating them. In DNA, the CDR3 is TGTGCCAGCCGAAAAGGGGTGGGCACTGAAGCTTTCTTT. It translates to CASRKGVGTEAFF.

The chain couples TRBV5-4 to TRBJ2-5; TRBD2 aligns across 9 bases. The germline V gene has CDR1 SGHNT and CDR2 YYREEE (reference sequence). The CDR3 extends over 17 amino acids. V shed 0 bases, J shed 5 bases, and the junction held 11 bases outside the gene matches. CDR3 region: CASSLGAGGRGVETQYF. As DNA, the CDR3 is TGTGCCAGCAGCTTGGGCGCTGGCGGGAGGGGGGTTGAGACCCAGTACTTC.

The chain uses TRBV5-8 and TRBJ2-7, with D perhaps TRBD2 (5 bases). The CDR3 loop spans 14 amino acids. The germline CDR1 and CDR2 sequences are SGHTS and YDEGEE. V lost 3 bases, J lost 0 bases, and 10 bases lay in between. Here the CDR3 reads CASSSHTSSYEQYF. In DNA form, the CDR3 reads TGTGCCAGCAGCTCCCACACTAGCTCCTACGAGCAGTACTTC. The variable domain in full, completed from reference TRBV5-8 and TRBJ2-7, reads EAGVTQSPTHLIKTRGQQATLRCSPISGHTSVYWYQQALGLGLQFLLWYDEGEERNRGNFPPRFSGRQFPNYSSELNVNALELEDSALYLCASSSHTSSYEQYFGPGTRLTVT.

The chain is built from TRBV28 and TRBJ2-3; D unresolved. Germline CDR1 is MDHEN and CDR2 is SYDVKM. V lost 2 bases and J lost 2, with 8 bases in between. There are 14 residues in the CDR3. The DNA of the CDR3 is TGTGCCAGCAGTTTAAGTTTAGACACAGATACGCAGTATTTT. Its protein is CASSLSLDTDTQYF.

The chain employs TRBV14 and TRBJ2-1; 8 bases are a match to TRBD1. The trim removed 3 bases at V and 4 bases at J, leaving 2 bases unmatched. Germline assignment: CDR1 SGHDN and CDR2 FVKESK. The CDR3 extends over 14 amino acids. The CDR3 here is CASSQGDRYNEQFF. The CDR3 region has the DNA TGTGCCAGCAGCCAGGGGGACAGGTACAATGAGCAGTTCTTC.

The chain combines TRBV6-5 with TRBJ2-2, with 7 positions matching TRBD2. V trimming: 5 bases; J trimming: 7 bases; junction bases outside the gene matches: 10. Germline CDR1 reads MNHEY; CDR2 reads SVGAGI. This CDR3 has 15 amino acids. This CDR3 is CASSPWAGEGGELFF. The DNA for the CDR3 is TGTGCCAGCAGTCCCTGGGCGGGGGAAGGCGGGGAGCTGTTTTTT.

V is TRBV30 and J is TRBJ2-1; D is undetermined. The germline V and J ends were trimmed by 0 bases and 10 bases, with 13 bases remaining between them. This CDR3 comprises 13 residues. Germline CDR1 and CDR2: GTSNPN and SVGIG (reference sequence). The CDR3 protein is CAWSVSFNGEQFF. The CDR3 DNA follows: TGTGCCTGGAGTGTATCCTTTAATGGCGAGCAGTTCTTC.

The chain couples TRBV5-5 to TRBJ2-7; tentatively, D is TRBD1 (5 bases). Germline CDR1 is SGHKS and CDR2 is YYEKEE (reference sequence). The V end was cut by 2 bases, the J end by 13 bases, with 16 bases between. CDR3 size: 12 residues. The CDR3 here is CASSFPDRPFYF. CDR3 sequence (DNA): TGTGCCAGCAGCTTCCCCGACAGACCATTCTACTTC.

CDR3 loop: CASSHSAGAYEQYF. CDR3 DNA: TGCGCCAGCAGCCATTCAGCGGGAGCCTACGAGCAGTACTTC. The chain recombines TRBV4-1 with TRBJ2-7, with 8 bases lining up with TRBD2. With 3 bases clipped from V and 2 bases from J, the junction kept 3 bases outside the gene matches. The CDR3 runs 14 residues. In germline, CDR1 is MGHRA, CDR2 YSYEKL.

The rearrangement uses TRBV6-6 and TRBJ2-2; no reliable D call. V was clipped by 7 bases and J by 3 bases, with 18 bases between them. Germline assignment: CDR1 MNHNY and CDR2 SVGAGI (reference sequence). The CDR3 covers 16 residues. CDR3 loop: CASTIDFNADTGELFF. The CDR3 DNA reads as TGTGCCAGCACTATCGACTTCAACGCGGACACCGGGGAGCTGTTTTTT.

Only one count was recorded for this clone. CDR3: CASSVVASGAYEQYF. DNA for the CDR3: TGTGCCAGCAGCGTAGTGGCTAGCGGGGCCTACGAGCAGTACTTC. The rearrangement links TRBV9 to TRBJ2-7; 9 nucleotides agree with TRBD2. With V trimmed by 0 bases and J by 2 bases, 3 bases remained unmatched. The germline V gene encodes CDR1 SGDLS and CDR2 YYNGEE. The CDR3 is 15 residues long.